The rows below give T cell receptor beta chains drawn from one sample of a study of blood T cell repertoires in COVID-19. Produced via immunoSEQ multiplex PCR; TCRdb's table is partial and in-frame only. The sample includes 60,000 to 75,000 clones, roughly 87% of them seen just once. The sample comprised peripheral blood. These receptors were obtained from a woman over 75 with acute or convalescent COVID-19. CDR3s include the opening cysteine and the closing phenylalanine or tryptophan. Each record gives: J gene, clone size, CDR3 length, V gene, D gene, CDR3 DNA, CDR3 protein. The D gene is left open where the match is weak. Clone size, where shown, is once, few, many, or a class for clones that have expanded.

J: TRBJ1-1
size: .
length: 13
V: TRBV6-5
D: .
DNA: TGTGCCAGCAACACAATTCCGAACACTGAAGCTTTCTTT
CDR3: CASNTIPNTEAFF

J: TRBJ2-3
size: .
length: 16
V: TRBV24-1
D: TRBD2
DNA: TGTGCCACCAGTGATCCTAGCGGGAGTACAACAGATACGCAGTATTTT
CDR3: CATSDPSGSTTDTQYF

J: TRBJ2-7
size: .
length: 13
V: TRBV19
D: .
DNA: TGTGCCAGTAGTTTGGCGGCCTCATACGAGCAGTACTTC
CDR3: CASSLAASYEQYF

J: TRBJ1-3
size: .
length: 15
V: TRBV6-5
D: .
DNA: TGTGCCAGCAGTTACAGTCCTGAGAACGGAAACACCATATATTTT
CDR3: CASSYSPENGNTIYF

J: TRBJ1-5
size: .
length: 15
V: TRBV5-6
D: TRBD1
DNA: TGTGCCAGCAGCTTAAGGACAGGGAGCAATCAGCCCCAGCATTTT
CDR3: CASSLRTGSNQPQHF

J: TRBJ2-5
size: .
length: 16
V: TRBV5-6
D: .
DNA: TGTGCCAGCAGCTCCGGACTATGGGCGTTACAAGAGACCCAGTACTTC
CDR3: CASSSGLWALQETQYF

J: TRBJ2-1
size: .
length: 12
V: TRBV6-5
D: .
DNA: TGTGCCAGCAACAGGGTTGGGAATGAGCAGTTCTTC
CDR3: CASNRVGNEQFF

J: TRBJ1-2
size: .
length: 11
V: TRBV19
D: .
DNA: TGTGCCAGTGGCGGGAACTATGGCTACACCTTC
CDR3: CASGGNYGYTF

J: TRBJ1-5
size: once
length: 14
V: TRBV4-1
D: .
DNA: TGCGCCAGCAGCCAAGTGGAGGGCCCTCAGCCCCAGCATTTT
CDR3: CASSQVEGPQPQHF

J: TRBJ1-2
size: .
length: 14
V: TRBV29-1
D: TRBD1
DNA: TGCAGCGTTGAAGTTCACAGGGGGAAGGATGGCTACACCTTC
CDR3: CSVEVHRGKDGYTF

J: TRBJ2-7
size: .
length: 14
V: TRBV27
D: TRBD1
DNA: TGTGCCAGCAGTTTATCGACAGGGGGCAACGAGCAGTACTTC
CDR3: CASSLSTGGNEQYF

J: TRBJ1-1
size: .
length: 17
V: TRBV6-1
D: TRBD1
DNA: TGTGCCAGCAGTGAAAGCTCAGGGGGTATGAGGAACACTGAAGCTTTCTTT
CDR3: CASSESSGGMRNTEAFF

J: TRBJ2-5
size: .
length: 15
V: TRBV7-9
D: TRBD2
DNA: TGTGCCAGCAGCTTAGCCGGACTAGCTGGGGAGACCCAGTACTTC
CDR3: CASSLAGLAGETQYF

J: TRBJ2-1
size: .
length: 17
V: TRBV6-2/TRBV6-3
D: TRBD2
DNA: TGTGCCAGCAGTCCCTACTCTGGGGGGAGGGCCTACAATGAGCAGTTCTTC
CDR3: CASSPYSGGRAYNEQFF

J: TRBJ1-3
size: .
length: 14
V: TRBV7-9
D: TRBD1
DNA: TGTGCCAGCAGCTTCGGGACAGTAGGAAACACCATATATTTT
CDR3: CASSFGTVGNTIYF

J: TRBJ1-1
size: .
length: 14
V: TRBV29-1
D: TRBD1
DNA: TGCAGCCTATCGGGACAGGTGCGAAACACTGAAGCTTTCTTT
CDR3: CSLSGQVRNTEAFF

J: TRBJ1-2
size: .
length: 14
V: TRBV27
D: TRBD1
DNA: TGTGCCAGCAGTCCCGGGACAGGCGAGAGGGGCTACACCTTC
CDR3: CASSPGTGERGYTF

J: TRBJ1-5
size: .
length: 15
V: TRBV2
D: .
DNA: TGTGCCAGCAGTGTAGGCAGGGTTAGCAATCAGCCCCAGCATTTT
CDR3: CASSVGRVSNQPQHF

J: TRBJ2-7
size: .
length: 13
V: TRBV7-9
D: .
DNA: TGTGCCAGCAGCTACACACAGGGCAGCGAGCAGTACTTC
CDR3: CASSYTQGSEQYF

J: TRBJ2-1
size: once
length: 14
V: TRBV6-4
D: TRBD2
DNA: TGTGCCAGCAAGGAAAGCGGGGGGGCCAATGAGCAGTTCTTC
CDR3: CASKESGGANEQFF

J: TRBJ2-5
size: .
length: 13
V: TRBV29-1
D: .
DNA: TGCAGCGTTCGGAGGGCCGCGGGGGAGACCCAGTACTTC
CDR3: CSVRRAAGETQYF

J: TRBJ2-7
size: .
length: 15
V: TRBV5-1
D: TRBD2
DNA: TGCGCCAGCAGCAGCTCGACCACGGGAGGGGACGAGCAGTACTTC
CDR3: CASSSSTTGGDEQYF

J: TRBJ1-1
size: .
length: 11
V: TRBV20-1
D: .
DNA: TGCAGTGCTTTCATGAACACTGAAGCTTTCTTT
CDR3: CSAFMNTEAFF

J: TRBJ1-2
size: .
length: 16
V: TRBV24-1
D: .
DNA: TGTGCCACCAGTGATCCGGTGAAGGAGGGGACCTATGGCTACACCTTC
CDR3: CATSDPVKEGTYGYTF

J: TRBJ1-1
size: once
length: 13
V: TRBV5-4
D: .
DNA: TGTGCCAGCAGCTTGGACAAGAACACTGAAGCTTTCTTT
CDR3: CASSLDKNTEAFF

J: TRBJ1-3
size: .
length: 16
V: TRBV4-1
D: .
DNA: TGCGCCAGCAGCCAAGAGGGCGGGGGAACTGGAAACACCATATATTTT
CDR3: CASSQEGGGTGNTIYF

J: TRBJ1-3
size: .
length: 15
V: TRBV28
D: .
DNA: TGTGCCAGCAGTTCCCCGGGGGGAAGCGGAAACACCATATATTTT
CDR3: CASSSPGGSGNTIYF

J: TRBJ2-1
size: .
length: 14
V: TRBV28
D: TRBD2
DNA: TGTGCCAGCAGCCGGACTAGCGGGAGGTATGAGCAGTTCTTC
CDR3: CASSRTSGRYEQFF

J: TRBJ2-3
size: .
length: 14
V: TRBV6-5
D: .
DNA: TGTGCCAGCAGCGGGAGATACGACACAGATACGCAGTATTTT
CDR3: CASSGRYDTDTQYF

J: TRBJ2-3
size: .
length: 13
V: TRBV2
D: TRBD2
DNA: TGTGCCAGCAGTCTAGCGGGGACAGATACGCAGTATTTT
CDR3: CASSLAGTDTQYF

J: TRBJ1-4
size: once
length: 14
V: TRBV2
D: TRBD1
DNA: TGTGCCAGCAGTGTCCTACAGGGGGGAGAAAAACTGTTTTTT
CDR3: CASSVLQGGEKLFF

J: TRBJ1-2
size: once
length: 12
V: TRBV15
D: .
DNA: TGTGCCACCAGGGGACATCTCTATGGCTACACCTTC
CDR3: CATRGHLYGYTF

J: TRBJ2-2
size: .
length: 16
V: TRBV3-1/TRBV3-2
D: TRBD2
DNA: TGTGCCAGCAGCCATACTAGCGGGAGGGGAACCGGGGAGCTGTTTTTT
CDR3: CASSHTSGRGTGELFF

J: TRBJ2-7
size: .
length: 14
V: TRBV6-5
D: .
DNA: TGTGCCAGCAGTTACTCGACAGGAACGGGGGAGCAGTACTTC
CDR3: CASSYSTGTGEQYF

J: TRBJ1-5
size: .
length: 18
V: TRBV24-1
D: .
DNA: TGTGCCACCAGTGATTTCCTTAACCAATTGTCAGGGAATCAGCCCCAGCATTTT
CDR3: CATSDFLNQLSGNQPQHF

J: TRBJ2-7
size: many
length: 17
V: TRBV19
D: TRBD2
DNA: TGTGCCAGTAGTATAGACTTGACTAGCGCGGCGTCCTACGAGCAGTACTTC
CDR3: CASSIDLTSAASYEQYF

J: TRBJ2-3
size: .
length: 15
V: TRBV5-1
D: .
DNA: TGCGCCAGCATCAAAGACGGAGAACGCACAGATACGCAGTATTTT
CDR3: CASIKDGERTDTQYF

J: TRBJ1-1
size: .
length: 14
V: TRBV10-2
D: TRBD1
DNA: TGCGCCAGCAGTGTGCAGGGGGCATTGACTGAAGCTTTCTTT
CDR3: CASSVQGALTEAFF

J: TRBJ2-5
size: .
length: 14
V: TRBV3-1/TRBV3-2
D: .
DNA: TGTGCCAGCAGCCAAGATCGGGGTTTTGAGACCCAGTACTTC
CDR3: CASSQDRGFETQYF

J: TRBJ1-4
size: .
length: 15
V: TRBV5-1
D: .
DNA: TGCGCCAGCAGCTTGGAGGCGCGGGGGAATGAAAAACTGTTTTTT
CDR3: CASSLEARGNEKLFF

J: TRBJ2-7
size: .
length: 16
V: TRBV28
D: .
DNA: TGTGCCAGCAGCCCTCTCGGGACACTTATATCCTACGAGCAGTACTTC
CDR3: CASSPLGTLISYEQYF

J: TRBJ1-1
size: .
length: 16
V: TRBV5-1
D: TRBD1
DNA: TGCGCCAGCAGCACACAGGGGGCCAGGTTGAACACTGAAGCTTTCTTT
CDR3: CASSTQGARLNTEAFF

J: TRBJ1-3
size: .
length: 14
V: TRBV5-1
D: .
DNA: TGCGCCAGCAGCTTGGACAGGGCTGGAAACACCATATATTTT
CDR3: CASSLDRAGNTIYF

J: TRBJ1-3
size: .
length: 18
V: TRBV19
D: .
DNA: TGTGCCAGTAGTCTCAAACCGTCCCGGGACATTACTGGAAACACCATATATTTT
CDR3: CASSLKPSRDITGNTIYF

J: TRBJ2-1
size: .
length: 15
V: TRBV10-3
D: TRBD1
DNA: TGTGCCATCAGGAGCGTGGGACAGGACTACAATGAGCAGTTCTTC
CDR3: CAIRSVGQDYNEQFF

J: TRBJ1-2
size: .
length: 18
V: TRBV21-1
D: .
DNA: TGTGCCAGCAGCAAAGGGCTGAGGGGAGGGGATGCTAACTATGGCTACACCTTC
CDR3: CASSKGLRGGDANYGYTF

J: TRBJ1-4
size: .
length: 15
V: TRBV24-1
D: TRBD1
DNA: TGTGCCACCAGTGATCTACAGGGGGCCGATGAAAAACTGTTTTTT
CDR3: CATSDLQGADEKLFF

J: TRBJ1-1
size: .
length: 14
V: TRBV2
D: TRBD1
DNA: TGTGCCAGCAGTCTACAGGGGGTGAACACTGAAGCTTTCTTT
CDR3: CASSLQGVNTEAFF

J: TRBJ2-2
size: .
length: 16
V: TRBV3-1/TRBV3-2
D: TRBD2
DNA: TGTGCCAGCAGCCAATTGCCGGGAGGGAACACCGGGGAGCTGTTTTTT
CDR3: CASSQLPGGNTGELFF

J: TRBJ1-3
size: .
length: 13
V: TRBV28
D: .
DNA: TGTGCCAGCAGTCAGGGAGGTGGAAACACCATATATTTT
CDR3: CASSQGGGNTIYF

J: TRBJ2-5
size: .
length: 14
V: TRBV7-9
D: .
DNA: TGTGCCAGCAGCTCCGGACAGTACCAAGAGACCCAGTACTTC
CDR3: CASSSGQYQETQYF

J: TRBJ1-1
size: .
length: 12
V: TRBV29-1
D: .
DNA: TGCAGCGTGCGGACGGGAGGCACTGAAGCTTTCTTT
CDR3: CSVRTGGTEAFF

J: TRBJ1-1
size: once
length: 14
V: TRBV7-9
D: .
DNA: TGTGCCAGCAGCCCTATGGGCACCGGCACTGAAGCTTTCTTT
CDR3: CASSPMGTGTEAFF

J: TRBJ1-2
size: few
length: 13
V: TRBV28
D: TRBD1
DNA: TGTGCCAGCAGTTTGCCGGGACAGTATGGCTACACCTTC
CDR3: CASSLPGQYGYTF

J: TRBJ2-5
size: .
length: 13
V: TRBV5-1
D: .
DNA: TGCGCCAGCAGCTTACAGGACCAAGAGACCCAGTACTTC
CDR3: CASSLQDQETQYF

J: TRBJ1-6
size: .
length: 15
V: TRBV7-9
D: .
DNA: TGTGCCAGCAGCTTCTACCCTCCCACGGGTTCACCCCTCCACTTT
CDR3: CASSFYPPTGSPLHF

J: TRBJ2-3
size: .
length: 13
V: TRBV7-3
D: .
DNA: TGTGCCAGCAGCTTAACGAGGGGGGATACGCAGTATTTT
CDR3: CASSLTRGDTQYF

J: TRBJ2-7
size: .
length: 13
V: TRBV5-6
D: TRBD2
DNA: TGTGCCAGCAGCCTTAGCGGGGCGGTTGAGCAGTACTTC
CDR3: CASSLSGAVEQYF